The T cell receptor beta chain under discussion was sequenced for a study of blood T cell repertoires in COVID-19. Study-wide context: Researchers got acute and convalescent COVID-19 samples from the United States, Italy and Spain.

Only in-frame clones appear in the TCRdb table, and some are missing; sequencing was by immunoSEQ multiplex PCR. The top ten clones hold around 0.93% of a sample with around 310,000 clones, roughly 90% of them seen once. With 6 bases removed from V and 1 base from J, the gap between germline ends came to 14 bases. Germline-derived CDR1 and CDR2 are SQVTM and ANQGSEA. The CDR3 length is 14 residues. The sequencing sample was made of peripheral blood. The clonotype comes from a woman aged 40-49 years with COVID-19, enrolled during active disease. This rearrangement joins TRBV29-1 to TRBJ2-3; a weak D match, TRBD2 (5 bases). The CDR3 loop is CSVRTFFGTDTQYF. The CDR3 nucleotides are TGCAGCGTGCGGACTTTTTTCGGCACAGATACGCAGTATTTT.